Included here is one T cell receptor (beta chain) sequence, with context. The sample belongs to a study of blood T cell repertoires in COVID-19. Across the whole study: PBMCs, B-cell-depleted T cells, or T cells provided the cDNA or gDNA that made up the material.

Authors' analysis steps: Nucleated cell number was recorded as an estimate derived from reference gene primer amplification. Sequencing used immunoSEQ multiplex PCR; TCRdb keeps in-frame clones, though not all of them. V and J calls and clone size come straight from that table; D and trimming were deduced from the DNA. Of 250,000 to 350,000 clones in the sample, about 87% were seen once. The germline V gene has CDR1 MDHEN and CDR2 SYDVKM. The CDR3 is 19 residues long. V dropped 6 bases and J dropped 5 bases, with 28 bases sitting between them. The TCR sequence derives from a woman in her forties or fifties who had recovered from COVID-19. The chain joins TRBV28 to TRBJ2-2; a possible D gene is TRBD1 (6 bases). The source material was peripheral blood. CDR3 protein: CASRRPGPGHIRRTGELFF. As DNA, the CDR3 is TGTGCCAGCAGACGTCCGGGTCCGGGACACATCCGGCGGACCGGGGAGCTGTTTTTT.